The 31 T cell receptor beta chains listed next were all sequenced from one sample in a study of Ad26.COV2.S vaccination and SARS-CoV-2 variants. Method: immunoSEQ multiplex PCR; TCRdb's copy keeps in-frame clones and lacks some. This sample carries 150,000 to 200,000 clones, around 90% of them seen once, and the ten largest clones take about 5.9%. This specimen consisted of peripheral blood, obtained after recovery from COVID-19. The source of these receptors is a human donor who had recovered from COVID-19.

This sequence joins TRBV6-1 and TRBJ1-4; 7 nucleotides match TRBD1. This CDR3 spans 17 amino acids. J was trimmed by 4 bases and V by 2 bases; bases with no gene match: 10. Germline lookup yields CDR1 MNHNS and CDR2 SASEGT. CDR3 in amino acids: CASSELAGTANNEKLFF. CDR3 nucleotide sequence: TGTGCCAGCAGTGAACTCGCGGGGACAGCTAATAATGAAAAACTGTTTTTT.

The rearrangement joins TRBV2 to TRBJ1-2; D not resolved. The V end was cut by 6 bases, the J end by 7 bases, with 15 bases between. Germline V gene data show CDR1 as SNHLY and CDR2 as FYNNEI. CDR3 size: 13 residues. CDR3 sequence: CASSKEYMAGYTF. Written as DNA, the CDR3 is TGTGCCAGCAGCAAAGAATACATGGCTGGCTACACCTTC.

This clone turned up a few times. The V gene is TRBV11-2, the J gene TRBJ1-2; D is unclear. Germline-derived CDR1 and CDR2 are SGHAT and FQNNGV. Deletions cut 1 base from V and 8 bases from J, with 11 bases between. This CDR3 region has 13 residues. DNA for the CDR3: TGTGCCAGCAGCTTAGTCGGGGTAGGCGGCTACACCTTC. Its protein product is CASSLVGVGGYTF.

The CDR3 DNA sequence: TGTGCCAGCAGTTACTCGAGGATCTTAAGGGGCGGGGAGCTGTTTTTT. As protein: CASSYSRILRGGELFF. V and J are TRBV6-5 and TRBJ2-2, with D possibly TRBD1 on 5 matching bases. The CDR3 spans 16 residues. Germline CDR1 reads MNHEY; CDR2 reads SVGAGI. V shed 0 bases and J shed 7 bases, with 15 bases lying between them.

This chain links TRBV28 with TRBJ2-2; 12 bases are a match to TRBD2. The V segment lost 7 bases and the J segment 3 bases; nucleotides outside the gene matches: 6. CDR3 size: 16 residues. CDR1 is MDHEN, CDR2 SYDVKM, per germline. The CDR3 sequence is CASTPRLAGDTGELFF. The CDR3 DNA is TGTGCCAGCACTCCCAGACTAGCGGGAGACACCGGGGAGCTGTTTTTT.

The chain links TRBV9 to TRBJ2-1; TRBD2 aligns across 8 bases. Trimming removed 3 bases from V and 8 bases from J; junction bases left unmatched: 7. Germline lookup yields CDR1 SGDLS and CDR2 YYNGEE. The CDR3 is 14 residues long. Written as DNA, the CDR3 is TGTGCCAGCAGCGCGGGACTAGGGGTCCATGAGCAGTTCTTC. Protein sequence: CASSAGLGVHEQFF.

The rearrangement links TRBV6-5 to TRBJ2-2, with D perhaps matching TRBD2 (6 bases). The CDR3 is made up of 15 amino acids. V was trimmed by 8 bases and J by 4 bases, leaving 17 bases between them. Germline CDR1 and CDR2: MNHEY and SVGAGI. CDR3 region: CASGLAGWGTGELFF. In DNA, the CDR3 is TGTGCCAGCGGGTTGGCGGGATGGGGCACCGGGGAGCTGTTTTTT.

This clone appeared a single time. The genes are TRBV19 and TRBJ1-2; D may be TRBD1 (6 bases). V lost 3 bases to trimming and J lost 3 bases, with 11 bases between them. The CDR3 length is 14 residues. Germline CDR1 reads LNHDA; CDR2 reads SQIVND (reference sequence). DNA of the CDR3: TGTGCCAGTAGTATGTTGGACAGATACTATGGCTACACCTTC. Translated: CASSMLDRYYGYTF.

This clone occurred once. The rearrangement uses TRBV5-1 and TRBJ2-1; D gene ambiguous. Between the trimmed V and J ends, which lost 2 bases and 2 bases, there was a span of 8 bases. The CDR3 runs to 14 residues. The V gene's germline CDR1 is SGHRS and CDR2 YFSETQ. The CDR3 DNA is TGCGCCAGCAGCTTTGGGTCCCCCTACAATGAGCAGTTCTTC. It specifies CASSFGSPYNEQFF.

In this sample, this clone turned up once. The CDR3: CASSQEIRNEQFF. The CDR3 nucleotides are TGTGCCAGCAGCCAAGAAATACGGAATGAGCAGTTCTTC. The rearrangement uses TRBV14 and TRBJ2-1; D gene unclear. Germline V gene sequence: CDR1 SGHDN, CDR2 FVKESK. V was trimmed by 0 bases and J by 7 bases, leaving 7 bases between them. This CDR3 comprises 13 residues.

This clone appeared many times. The rearrangement uses TRBV7-2 and TRBJ2-7; 7 bases fit TRBD2. V was clipped by 2 bases and J by 0 bases; unmatched bases: 7. This CDR3 has 16 residues. The germline CDR1 and CDR2 sequences are SGHTA and FQGNSA. CDR3 sequence (DNA): TGTGCCAGCAGCTTAAGAGGGCGGGGGACCTCCTACGAGCAGTACTTC. Its protein is CASSLRGRGTSYEQYF.

This chain uses TRBV5-1 with TRBJ2-1, with a possible D match to TRBD2 (8 bases). Germline CDR1 SGHRS, CDR2 YFSETQ. This CDR3 comprises 15 residues. Trimming pared 5 bases from V and 6 bases from J, leaving 18 bases between. CDR3 bases: TGCGCCAGCAGTTCAGGACTAGCAGGGGGCAATGAGCAGTTCTTC. Its protein product is CASSSGLAGGNEQFF.

The V gene is TRBV5-6, the J gene TRBJ1-2, with D possibly matching TRBD1 (6 bases). Germline CDR1 and CDR2: SGHDT and YYEEEE. The V end lost 4 bases, the J end lost 3 bases, and 10 bases lay between the germline ends. CDR3 length: 13 residues. CDR3 sequence reads: CASSLDSDYGYTF. The CDR3 DNA reads TGTGCCAGCAGCCTGGACAGTGACTATGGCTACACCTTC.

The genes are TRBV15 and TRBJ2-1; TRBD2 aligns across 13 bases. J was trimmed by 9 bases and V by 1 base; bases with no gene match: 9. Germline V lookup: CDR1 LNHNV, CDR2 YYDKDF (reference sequence). This CDR3 has 17 amino acids. The CDR3 is CATSRAKGLAGVGEQFF. CDR3 DNA sequence: TGTGCCACCAGCAGAGCTAAAGGACTAGCGGGAGTAGGTGAGCAGTTCTTC.

V and J are TRBV2 and TRBJ1-3; no firm D call. Germline CDR1 SNHLY, CDR2 FYNNEI. V lost 3 bases to trimming and J lost 0 bases, with 12 bases between them. This CDR3 spans 16 amino acids. The CDR3 DNA sequence: TGTGCCAGCAGTGAGACCGCGTTCGGCTCTGGAAACACCATATATTTT. Translating it yields CASSETAFGSGNTIYF.

The chain combines TRBV25-1 with TRBJ1-3, with a tentative D call TRBD1 (5 bases). Deletions cut 10 bases from V and 4 bases from J, with 14 bases between. The V gene's germline CDR1 is MGHDK and CDR2 SYGVNS. This CDR3 has 13 residues. CDR3 in DNA: TGTGCCACCTCAGACAGACCCGGAAACACCATATATTTT. This gives the protein CATSDRPGNTIYF.

V and J are TRBV29-1 and TRBJ1-5; TRBD1 is a possible D gene (6 bases). Germline V lookup: CDR1 SQVTM, CDR2 ANQGSEA. The CDR3 runs to 13 residues. Between the trimmed V and J ends, which lost 5 bases and 1 base, there was a span of 9 bases. CDR3 protein: CSVQGLSNQPQHF. As DNA, the CDR3 is TGCAGCGTTCAGGGGCTGAGCAATCAGCCCCAGCATTTT.

This clone was picked up many times. V gene TRBV7-9 combines with J gene TRBJ2-7, with 8 bases identical to TRBD1. Germline V lookup: CDR1 SEHNR, CDR2 FQNEAQ (reference sequence). The junction had 9 bases not matched to a gene; V was cut back by 5 bases and J by 3 bases. The CDR3 consists of 15 residues. CDR3 in amino acids: CASSPSGQGFYEQYF. The CDR3 DNA reads TGTGCCAGCAGCCCTTCTGGACAGGGTTTCTACGAGCAGTACTTC.

The V gene is TRBV7-6, the J gene TRBJ1-5; no reliable D call. V lost 0 bases to trimming and J lost 6 bases, with 12 bases between them. CDR1 SGHVS and CDR2 FNYEAQ come from the germline V gene. The CDR3 covers 15 residues. This CDR3 reads CASSLASGGVQPQHF. DNA of the CDR3: TGTGCCAGCAGCTTAGCATCAGGTGGGGTTCAGCCCCAGCATTTT.

V and J are TRBV19 and TRBJ2-7, with D possibly TRBD1 on 6 matching bases. The germline V and J ends were trimmed by 10 bases and 3 bases, with 19 bases remaining between them. CDR3 length: 14 residues. The germline CDR1 and CDR2 sequences are LNHDA and SQIVND (reference sequence). The CDR3 loop reads CATTPLADSYEQYF. The CDR3 DNA reads as TGTGCCACCACCCCTTTGGCGGACAGCTACGAGCAGTACTTC.

As regards this clone: Compared with germline, one end of the junction differs, possibly owing to a read error. The rearrangement joins TRBV19 to TRBJ1-1; D is unclear. The V gene's germline CDR1 is LNHDA and CDR2 SQIVND (reference sequence). The length of the CDR3 is 19 residues. In DNA, the CDR3 is TGTGCCAGTAGTTTAGACGGGGATCGGCTTAGTACCATGAACACTGAAGCTTTCTTT. It codes for CASSLDGDRLSTMNTEAFF.

The chain combines TRBV27 with TRBJ2-5; a possible D gene is TRBD2 (6 bases). The CDR3 loop spans 14 amino acids. V lost 3 bases, J lost 4 bases, and 12 bases lay in between. Germline values: CDR1 MNHEY, CDR2 SMNVEV (reference sequence). The CDR3 sequence: CASSFGGITETQYF. As DNA, the CDR3 is TGTGCCAGCAGTTTCGGCGGGATCACAGAGACCCAGTACTTC.

This rearrangement joins TRBV7-2 to TRBJ2-1; D gene unclear. Trimming took off 5 bases at V and 9 bases at J, with 8 bases between the two ends. This CDR3 contains 11 residues. Germline-derived CDR1 and CDR2 are SGHTA and FQGNSA. In DNA, the CDR3 is TGTGCCAGCAGCCCAAAGGGTGAGCAGTTCTTC. It codes for CASSPKGEQFF.

The J gene is TRBJ2-3, the V gene TRBV6-4; 7 positions agree with TRBD1. Germline CDR1 reads MRHNA; CDR2 reads SNTAGT. This CDR3 comprises 14 residues. Germline trimming cut 6 bases from V and 1 base from J; bases unmatched to any gene: 4. The CDR3 here is CASSETGGTDTQYF. The DNA of the CDR3 is TGTGCCAGCAGCGAAACAGGGGGCACAGATACGCAGTATTTT.

The chain recombines TRBV21-1 with TRBJ1-6; the table names TRBD1, a call not compared with the DNA. TRBV21-1 is a pseudogene segment. The CDR3 is 15 amino acids. DNA of the CDR3: TGTGCCAGCAGCAAAGGGGCAGGGGGAAATTCACCCCTCCACTTT. This gives the protein CASSKGAGGNSPLHF.

V gene TRBV28 combines with J gene TRBJ1-2; 8 bases are shared with TRBD1. The CDR3 runs 14 residues. The V and J ends lost 5 bases and 8 bases, in that order; junction bases with no gene match: 10. Germline values: CDR1 MDHEN, CDR2 SYDVKM. CDR3 loop: CASSTLDRGWGYTF. The CDR3 nucleotides read TGTGCCAGCAGTACACTAGACAGGGGATGGGGCTACACCTTC.

The table lists this clone with a count of one. The V and J genes are TRBV10-2 and TRBJ2-5; 8 positions agree with TRBD1. The V gene end was trimmed by 0 bases and the J gene end by 4 bases; junction bases not matched to a gene: 4. CDR3 length equals 15 residues. Germline V gene lookup returns CDR1 WSHSY and CDR2 SAAADI. The CDR3 DNA reads TGCGCCAGCAGTGAGTCAGGACAGGGAACAGAGACCCAGTACTTC. It is translated as CASSESGQGTETQYF.

This clone was observed a few times. The chain links TRBV9 to TRBJ2-1; 9 nucleotides match TRBD1. The CDR3 is made up of 16 amino acids. Germline V gene lookup returns CDR1 SGDLS and CDR2 YYNGEE. V was pared by 4 bases and J by 8 bases, with 13 bases of the junction left unmatched. This chain's CDR3 is CASSITDRGGFYEQFF. DNA of the CDR3: TGTGCCAGCAGCATCACCGACAGGGGGGGTTTCTATGAGCAGTTCTTC.

The chain couples TRBV5-6 to TRBJ2-7; tentative D call: TRBD1 (5 bases). The length of the CDR3 is 13 residues. V dropped 2 bases and J dropped 5 bases, with 11 bases sitting between them. The V gene's germline CDR1 is SGHDT and CDR2 YYEEEE. CDR3 coding DNA: TGTGCCAGCAGCTTCCCCAGGGCCGACGAGCAGTACTTC. It translates to CASSFPRADEQYF.

The V gene is TRBV19, the J gene TRBJ1-5; 10 nucleotides agree with TRBD1. The germline V gene has CDR1 LNHDA and CDR2 SQIVND (reference sequence). V shed 4 bases, J shed 4 bases, and the junction held 7 bases outside the gene matches. The CDR3 is 16 residues long. The CDR3 sequence is CASSKSGQGPNQPQHF. DNA for the CDR3: TGTGCCAGTAGTAAATCGGGACAGGGGCCGAATCAGCCCCAGCATTTT.

The chain employs TRBV5-1 and TRBJ2-5, with 7 bases aligning to TRBD1. The junction had 3 bases not matched to a gene; V was cut back by 3 bases and J by 1 base. The germline V gene has CDR1 SGHRS and CDR2 YFSETQ. The CDR3 has 14 residues. CDR3 loop: CASSSGTVQETQYF. The CDR3, as DNA: TGCGCCAGCAGCTCCGGGACAGTCCAAGAGACCCAGTACTTC.